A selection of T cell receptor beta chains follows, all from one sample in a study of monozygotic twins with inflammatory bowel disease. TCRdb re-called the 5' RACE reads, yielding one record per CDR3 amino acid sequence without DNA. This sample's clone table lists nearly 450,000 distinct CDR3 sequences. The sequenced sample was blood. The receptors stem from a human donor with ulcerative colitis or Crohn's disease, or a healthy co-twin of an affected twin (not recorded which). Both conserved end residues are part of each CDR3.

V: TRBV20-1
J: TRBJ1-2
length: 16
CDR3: CSATNPATLGSYGYTF

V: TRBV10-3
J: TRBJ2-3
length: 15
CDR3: CAIMPGAGGTDTQYF

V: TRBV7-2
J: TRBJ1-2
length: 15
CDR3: CASGKTGGGINGYTF

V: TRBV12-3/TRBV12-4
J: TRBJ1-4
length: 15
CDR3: CASRLGRTTNEKLFF

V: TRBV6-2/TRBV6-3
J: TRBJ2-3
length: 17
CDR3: CASSFPPDSWDTDTQYF

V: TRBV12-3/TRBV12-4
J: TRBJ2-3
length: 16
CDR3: CASSLASGGYSDTQYF

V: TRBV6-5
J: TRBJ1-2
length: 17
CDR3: CASSLQGQAYVGYGYTF

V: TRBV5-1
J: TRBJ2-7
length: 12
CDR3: CASSLGNHEQYF

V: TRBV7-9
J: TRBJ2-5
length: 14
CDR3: CASSFETHQETQYF

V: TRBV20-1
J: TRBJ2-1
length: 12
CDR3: CSAREAIIGQFF

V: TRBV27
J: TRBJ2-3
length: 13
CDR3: CATAGGPTDTQYF

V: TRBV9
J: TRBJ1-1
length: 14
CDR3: CASSVGMANTEAFF

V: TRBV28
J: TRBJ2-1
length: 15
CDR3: CASSLRRLAYNEQFF

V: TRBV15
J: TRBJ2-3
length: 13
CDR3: CATRGGKTDTQYF

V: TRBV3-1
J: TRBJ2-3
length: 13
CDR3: CASSQRSTDTQYF

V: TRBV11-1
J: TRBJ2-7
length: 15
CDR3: CASSLKPGGGYEQYF

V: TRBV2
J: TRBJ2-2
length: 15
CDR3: CASSDEGAGTGELFF

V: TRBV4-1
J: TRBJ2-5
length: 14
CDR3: CASSQTGMQETQYF

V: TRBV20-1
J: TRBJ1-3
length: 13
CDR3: CSATSGGGNTIYF

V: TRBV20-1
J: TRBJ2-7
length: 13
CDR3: CSARGGRYYEQYF

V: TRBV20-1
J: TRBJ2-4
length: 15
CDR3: CSALPPGTVKNIQYF

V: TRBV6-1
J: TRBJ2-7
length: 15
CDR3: CASSESRTSSYEQYF

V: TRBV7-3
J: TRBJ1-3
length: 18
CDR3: CASSPGQGAHPSGNTIYF

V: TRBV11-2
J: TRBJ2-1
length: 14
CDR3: CASSYQTPINEQFF

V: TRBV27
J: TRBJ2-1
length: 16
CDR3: CASSISSGFEGNEQFF

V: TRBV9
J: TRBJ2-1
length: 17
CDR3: CASSVATEQGAGNEQFF

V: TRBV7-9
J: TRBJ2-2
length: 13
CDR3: CASSLFLTGELFF

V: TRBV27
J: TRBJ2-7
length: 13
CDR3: CASSSIQGSEQYF

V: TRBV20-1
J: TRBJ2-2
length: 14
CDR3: CSARRISNTGELFF

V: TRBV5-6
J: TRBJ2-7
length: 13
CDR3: CASQGLAVHEQYF

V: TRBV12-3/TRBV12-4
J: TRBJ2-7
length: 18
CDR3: CASSLGVGGHRFGYEQYF

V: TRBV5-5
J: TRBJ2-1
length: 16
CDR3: CASSLVALSSYNEQFF

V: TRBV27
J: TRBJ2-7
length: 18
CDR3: CASSFNLPTPGVFYEQYF

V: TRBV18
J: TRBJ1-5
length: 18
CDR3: CASSPTLQMGNSNQPQHF

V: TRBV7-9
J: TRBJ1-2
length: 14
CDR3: CASSLGRGDYGYTF